These 26 T cell receptor beta chains originate from one sample sequenced in a study of Graves' ophthalmopathy and Graves' hyperthyroidism. The sequenced template was RNA, covering the TCR beta CDR3 region. Following a first-round RT-PCR that used HTBI primers, a second-round multiplex PCR was carried out. Each CDR3 protein gets one entry after TCRdb re-called the multiplex PCR reads with MiXCR. This table holds about 1.1 million distinct CDR3 sequences, about 38% found once. The sequencing input was peripheral blood or thyroid tissue (not recorded which). The receptors were sampled from an adult man with Graves' hyperthyroidism.

This clonotype has a count of ten or more. The gene calls are TRBV7-8 and TRBJ2-7; 8 bases fit TRBD1. V gave up 5 bases and J gave up 3 bases; unmatched junction bases: 9. The CDR3 extends over 15 amino acids. Germline CDR1 is SGHVS and CDR2 is FQNEAQ. CDR3 DNA: TGTGCCAGCAGCATTGGACAGGGTGGCCACTACGAGCAGTACTTC. It specifies CASSIGQGGHYEQYF. Full variable domain (rest looked up from reference TRBV7-8 and TRBJ2-7): GAGVSQSPRYKVAKRGQDVALRCDPISGHVSLFWYQQALGQGPEFLTYFQNEAQLDKSGLPSDRFFAERPEGSVSTLKIQRTQQEDSAVYLCASSIGQGGHYEQYFGPGTRLTVT.

This clonotype was detected ten times or more. J is TRBJ1-1 and V is TRBV29-1; 11 nucleotides agree with TRBD1. Germline V gene sequence: CDR1 SQVTM, CDR2 ANQGSEA. V lost 7 bases, J lost 5 bases, and 15 bases stayed unmatched. The CDR3 extends over 16 amino acids. The CDR3 sequence: CSALGTGGKRGTEAFF. CDR3 coding DNA: TGCAGCGCCCTCGGGACAGGGGGTAAGAGGGGAACTGAAGCTTTCTTT.

V and J are TRBV10-3 and TRBJ1-3; TRBD1 matches 11 bases. CDR1 is ENHRY, CDR2 SYGVKD, per germline. V trimming: 4 bases; J trimming: 1 base; junction bases outside the gene matches: 3. The CDR3 extends over 16 amino acids. The CDR3 sequence: CAISGGQGVSGNTIYF. The DNA for the CDR3 is TGTGCCATCAGTGGGGGACAGGGGGTATCTGGAAACACCATATATTTT.

Worth noting for this clonotype: Germline is not matched at one junction end, which may reflect a read error. This chain connects TRBV10-3 to TRBJ2-2; 13 bases are a match to TRBD2. The CDR3 is 18 residues long. Looked up from germline, CDR1 is ENHRY and CDR2 is SYGVKD. The CDR3 DNA follows: TGTGCCAGCAGTTTCCCCCTGGGACTAGCGGGACGGACCGGGGAGCTGTTTTTT. Its translation is CASSFPLGLAGRTGELFF.

This clonotype was seen many times. The chain has TRBV7-9 and TRBJ2-6, with D perhaps TRBD1 (5 bases). The V gene lost 6 bases and the J gene lost 1 base, with 13 bases spanning the gap. Germline values: CDR1 SEHNR, CDR2 FQNEAQ (reference sequence). The CDR3 loop spans 16 amino acids. CDR3 DNA sequence: TGTGCCAGCAGTAGACGGTCAGGGTCTGGGGCCAACGTCCTGACTTTC. Residues: CASSRRSGSGANVLTF.

This clonotype was detected many times. The rearrangement uses TRBV20-1 and TRBJ2-7; D call uncertain. Germline-derived CDR1 and CDR2 are DFQATT and SNEGSKA (reference sequence). V was cut by 0 bases and J by 5 bases, with 14 bases left in between. The CDR3 consists of 14 residues. In DNA, the CDR3 is TGCAGTGCTAGAGAAAAACCTCAGAACCACGAGCAGTACTTC. This translates into CSAREKPQNHEQYF.

This CDR3 reads CASSPTNGQGDGTQYF. In DNA form, the CDR3 reads TGTGCCAGCAGTCCAACCAACGGACAGGGGGATGGGACCCAGTACTTC. J is TRBJ2-5 and V is TRBV12-3 or TRBV12-4; 10 nucleotides match TRBD1. V shed 5 bases, J shed 7 bases, and the junction held 13 bases outside the gene matches. There are 16 residues in the CDR3.

This sequence joins TRBV6-5 and TRBJ1-5; D not certain. Per germline, CDR1 MNHEY and CDR2 SVGAGI. The CDR3 contains 13 residues. Trimming stripped 2 bases from V and 3 bases from J, with 5 bases between. As DNA, the CDR3 is TGTGCCAGCAGTTACGTTGTCAATCAGCCCCAGCATTTT. Translating it yields CASSYVVNQPQHF.

This clonotype was detected only a few times. The chain recombines TRBV10-3 with TRBJ1-3; TRBD1 might be the D (5 bases). V shed 0 bases and J shed 9 bases, with 12 bases lying between them. This CDR3 contains 14 residues. CDR1 is ENHRY and CDR2 is SYGVKD in the germline V gene. The CDR3 sequence is CAISESQTGGTIYF. DNA of the CDR3: TGTGCCATCAGTGAGTCGCAAACAGGCGGCACCATATATTTT.

This clonotype was counted ten times or more. The V gene is TRBV19, the J gene TRBJ2-5; D may be TRBD2 (6 bases). The length of the CDR3 is 16 residues. The V gene's germline CDR1 is LNHDA and CDR2 SQIVND (reference sequence). Trimming removed 5 bases at V and 5 bases at J, with 21 bases between. The CDR3 DNA follows: TGTGCCAGTAGTGTTATAGCTGGAGGGCCGGAGGAGACCCAGTACTTC. Its translation: CASSVIAGGPEETQYF.

The chain is built from TRBV7-9 and TRBJ2-1; D is unclear. Trimming took 4 bases from V and 4 from J, leaving 5 bases between them. The CDR3 loop spans 12 amino acids. In germline, CDR1 is SEHNR, CDR2 FQNEAQ (reference sequence). CDR3 in amino acids: CASSSAYNEQFF. The CDR3 region has the DNA TGTGCCAGCAGCTCCGCGTACAATGAGCAGTTCTTC.

The rearrangement links TRBV11-2 to TRBJ1-1; possibly TRBD1 for D (6 bases). Trimming took off 3 bases at V and 3 bases at J, with 20 bases between the two ends. CDR1 and CDR2 (germline): SGHAT, FQNNGV. CDR3 length: 17 amino acids. The CDR3 loop is CASSLVIDNREHTEAFF. For the CDR3, the DNA is TGTGCCAGCAGCTTGGTCATAGATAACAGGGAACACACTGAAGCTTTCTTT.

This clonotype was observed many times. The chain uses TRBV6-5 and TRBJ1-1, with 7 nucleotides matching TRBD1. The germline V gene has CDR1 MNHEY and CDR2 SVGAGI. The length of the CDR3 is 15 residues. Trimming cost V 5 bases and J 0 bases; bases outside gene matches: 6. The DNA of the CDR3 is TGTGCCAGCAGTCATGGGGACAGCCTGAACACTGAAGCTTTCTTT. This translates into CASSHGDSLNTEAFF.

The sample holds a few counts of this clonotype. The gene calls are TRBV19 and TRBJ1-1; D is unclear. This CDR3 comprises 12 residues. Trimming removed 3 bases at V and 4 bases at J, with 6 bases between. CDR1 and CDR2 from the germline V gene are LNHDA and SQIVND (reference sequence). CDR3: CASSILATEAFF. The CDR3 nucleotides read TGTGCCAGTAGTATCTTGGCCACTGAAGCTTTCTTT.

The chain links TRBV25-1 to TRBJ1-2; the match to TRBD1 covers 7 bases. Losses at the gene ends were 4 bases for V and 8 bases for J; bases not matched to a gene: 19. Germline CDR1 is MGHDK and CDR2 is SYGVNS. CDR3 length equals 17 residues. The CDR3 coding sequence is TGTGCCAGCAGTGCTAGAGGCGGAGGGAGGGGGCAGCGCGGCTACACCTTC. Translation gives CASSARGGGRGQRGYTF.

This clonotype was found many times. The gene calls are TRBV7-2 and TRBJ1-1; 7 bases match TRBD1. The germline V gene encodes CDR1 SGHTA and CDR2 FQGNSA. CDR3 length: 14 amino acids. Trimming cost V 4 bases and J 1 base; bases outside gene matches: 3. CDR3 protein: CASSSHRGNTEAFF. CDR3 sequence (DNA): TGTGCCAGCAGCTCACACAGGGGGAACACTGAAGCTTTCTTT.

This clonotype was seen more than once but under ten times. The genes are TRBV7-7 and TRBJ2-5, with 11 bases fitting TRBD1. J gave up 5 bases and V 6 bases, and 5 bases lay outside the gene matches. Per germline, CDR1 SSHAT and CDR2 FNYEAQ (reference sequence). The CDR3 extends over 14 amino acids. The CDR3, as DNA: TGTGCCAGCAGTTACCGGGACAGGGGGGAGACCCAGTACTTC. Translation: CASSYRDRGETQYF.

On this clonotype: This may arise from a read error, as a much more abundant clone is one base away. As DNA, the CDR3 is TGTGCCAGCAGCTTACGTAGCGGGAGGGCCGGCGGGGAGCTGCTTTTT. This gives the protein CASSLRSGRAGGELLF. V usage is TRBV7-9 and J usage is TRBJ2-2; 11 nucleotides line up with TRBD2. Germline CDR1 reads SEHNR; CDR2 reads FQNEAQ (reference sequence). The CDR3 extends over 16 amino acids.

With regard to this clonotype: An end of the junction differs from the germline gene, which may be a read error. The genes are TRBV29-1 and TRBJ2-7; the D gene is possibly TRBD1 (5 bases). Germline-derived CDR1 and CDR2 are SQVTM and ANQGSEA. There are 12 residues in the CDR3. The CDR3 region has the DNA TGTAGCTTAGTGGCAGGGTCCTACGAGCAGTACTTC. Its translation: CSLVAGSYEQYF.

This clonotype was counted between two and nine times. The chain links TRBV19 to TRBJ1-6; TRBD1 aligns across 8 bases. The CDR3 is 20 residues long. The germline V gene encodes CDR1 LNHDA and CDR2 SQIVND (reference sequence). V lost 2 bases to trimming and J lost 1 base; unmatched junction nucleotides: 13. DNA of the CDR3: TGTGCCAGTAGTATACCTTCCTCCGGGACAGGTTGGTCCTATAATTCACCCCTCCACTTT. This codes for CASSIPSSGTGWSYNSPLHF.

V and J are TRBV4-3 and TRBJ1-1, with 8 bases that match TRBD1. Germline V gene lookup returns CDR1 LGHNA and CDR2 YSLEER. Trimming removed 0 bases from V and 6 bases from J; junction bases left unmatched: 6. CDR3 length equals 15 residues. The DNA of the CDR3 is TGCGCCAGCAGCCAAGAACAGGGGGGAGTGGCTGAAGCTTTCTTT. It codes for CASSQEQGGVAEAFF.

As regards this clonotype: This likely comes from a read error, as the CDR3 has no conserved phenylalanine or tryptophan at its end. The DNA is left out, because the CDR3 cannot be placed on it with certainty; the CDR3 is given as TCRdb lists it. This sequence joins TRBV7-8 and TRBJ1-2; the listed D gene, TRBD1, was not tested against the DNA. Germline assignment: CDR1 SGHVS and CDR2 FQNEAQ. The CDR3 length is 9 residues, termini included. CDR3 loop: CASSQGFKY.

The chain employs TRBV7-9 and TRBJ1-6; D remains unclear. V lost 7 bases and J 9 bases, leaving 16 bases between the germline ends. Germline values: CDR1 SEHNR, CDR2 FQNEAQ (reference sequence). This CDR3 comprises 14 residues. In nucleotides, the CDR3 is TGTGCCAGCATTCCAGCCCGGCGGGGTTCACCCCTCCACTTT. This sequence encodes CASIPARRGSPLHF.

This clonotype has a count of ten or more. V is TRBV7-2 and J is TRBJ2-5; 8 nucleotides agree with TRBD2. Trimming took 1 base from V and 4 from J; bases not matched to a gene: 11. CDR1 is SGHTA and CDR2 is FQGNSA in the germline V gene. The CDR3 is made up of 17 amino acids. The CDR3 DNA follows: TGTGCCAGCAGCTTAGGAATCGGGAGGGGAGGAGGAGAGACCCAGTACTTC. Translated, it gives CASSLGIGRGGGETQYF.

There are many counts of this clonotype. V and J are TRBV7-2 and TRBJ1-6; no clear D. V was clipped by 2 bases and J by 5 bases, with 7 bases between them. This CDR3 has 14 amino acids. Per the germline V gene, CDR1 is SGHTA and CDR2 is FQGNSA. The CDR3 DNA sequence: TGTGCCAGCAGCTTAACTTGGGATAATTCACCCCTCCACTTT. It yields the protein CASSLTWDNSPLHF. Together with reference TRBV7-2 and TRBJ1-6, the CDR3 gives the full variable domain: GAGVSQSPSNKVTEKGKDVELRCDPISGHTALYWYRQSLGQGLEFLIYFQGNSAPDKSGLPSDRFSAERTGGSVSTLTIQRTQQEDSAVYLCASSLTWDNSPLHFGNGTRLTVT.

This clonotype was detected many times. V is TRBV20-1 and J is TRBJ1-2; no clear D gene. The CDR3 length is 12 residues. V was trimmed by 8 bases and J by 4 bases, leaving 14 bases between them. CDR1 and CDR2 (germline): DFQATT, SNEGSKA (reference sequence). The CDR3 here is CSPFWHGYGYTF. In DNA form, the CDR3 reads TGCAGTCCCTTTTGGCACGGCTATGGCTACACCTTC.